This entry lists 2 T cell receptor beta chains sequenced from one sample in a study of blood T cell repertoires in COVID-19. Libraries were prepared by immunoSEQ multiplex PCR; TCRdb keeps only in-frame clonotypes and omits some of them. The table lists about 480,000 clones, approximately 86% of them singletons. The sequenced sample consisted of PBMCs or T cells enriched from blood (not recorded which). These receptors all stem from a woman between 55 and 75 years old who had recovered from COVID-19.

The rearrangement uses TRBV5-1 and TRBJ2-1; 10 bases are a match to TRBD2. With V trimmed by 4 bases and J by 8 bases, 9 bases remained unmatched. CDR3 size: 15 residues. The V gene's germline CDR1 is SGHRS and CDR2 YFSETQ. The CDR3 DNA follows: TGCGCCAGCAGCGCGAGCGGGGGGGCCTCGGATGAGCAGTTCTTC. It codes for CASSASGGASDEQFF.

The chain employs TRBV11-3 and TRBJ2-4; TRBD2 matches 12 bases. Germline assignment: CDR1 SGHNT and CDR2 YENEEA. The V and J ends lost 5 bases and 0 bases, in that order; junction bases with no gene match: 11. The CDR3 extends over 19 amino acids. The CDR3 region is CASSPRTSGAGIAKNIQYF. The CDR3 DNA follows: TGTGCCAGCAGCCCACGGACTAGCGGGGCTGGAATAGCCAAAAACATTCAGTACTTC. Full variable domain (missing parts from reference TRBV11-3 and TRBJ2-4): EAGVVQSPRYKIIEKKQPVAFWCNPISGHNTLYWYLQNLGQGPELLIRYENEEAVDDSQLPKDRFSAERLKGVDSTLKIQPAELGDSAVYLCASSPRTSGAGIAKNIQYFGAGTRLSVL.